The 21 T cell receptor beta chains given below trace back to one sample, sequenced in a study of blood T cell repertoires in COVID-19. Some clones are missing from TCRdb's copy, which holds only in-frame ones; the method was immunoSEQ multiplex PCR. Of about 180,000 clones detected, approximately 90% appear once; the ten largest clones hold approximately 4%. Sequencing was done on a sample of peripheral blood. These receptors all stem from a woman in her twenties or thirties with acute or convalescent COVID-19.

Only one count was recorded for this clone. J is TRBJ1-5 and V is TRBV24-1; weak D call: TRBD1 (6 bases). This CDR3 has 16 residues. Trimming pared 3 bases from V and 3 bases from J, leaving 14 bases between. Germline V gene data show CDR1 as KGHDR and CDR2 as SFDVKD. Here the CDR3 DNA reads TGTGCCACCAGTGATCGTAAGACAGGTTCCAATCAGCCCCAGCATTTT. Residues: CATSDRKTGSNQPQHF.

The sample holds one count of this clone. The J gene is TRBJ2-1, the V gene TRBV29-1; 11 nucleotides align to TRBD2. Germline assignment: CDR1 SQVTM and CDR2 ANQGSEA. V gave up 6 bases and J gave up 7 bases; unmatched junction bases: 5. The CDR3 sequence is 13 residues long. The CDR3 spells CSVPGLAENEQFF. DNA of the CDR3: TGCAGCGTCCCGGGACTAGCGGAAAATGAGCAGTTCTTC.

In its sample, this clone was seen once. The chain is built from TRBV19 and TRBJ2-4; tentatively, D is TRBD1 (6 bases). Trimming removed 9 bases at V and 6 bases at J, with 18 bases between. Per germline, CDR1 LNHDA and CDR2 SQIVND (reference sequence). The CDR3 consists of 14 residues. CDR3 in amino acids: CASRDSRGPNIQYF. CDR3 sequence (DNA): TGTGCCAGCCGAGACTCCAGGGGCCCAAACATTCAGTACTTC.

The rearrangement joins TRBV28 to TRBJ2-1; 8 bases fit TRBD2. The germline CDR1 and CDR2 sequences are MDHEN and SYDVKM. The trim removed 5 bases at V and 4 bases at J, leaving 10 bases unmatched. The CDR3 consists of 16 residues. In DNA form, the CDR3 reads TGTGCCAGCAGTCCCCCGGGACTAGGGGGTTACAATGAGCAGTTCTTC. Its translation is CASSPPGLGGYNEQFF.

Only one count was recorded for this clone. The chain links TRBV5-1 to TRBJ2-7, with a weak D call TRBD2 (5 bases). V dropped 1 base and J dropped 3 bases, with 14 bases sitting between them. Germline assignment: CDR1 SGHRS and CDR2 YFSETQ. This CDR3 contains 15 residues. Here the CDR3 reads CASSLSGTSIYEQYF. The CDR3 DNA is TGCGCCAGCAGCTTGTCGGGAACTTCTATCTACGAGCAGTACTTC.

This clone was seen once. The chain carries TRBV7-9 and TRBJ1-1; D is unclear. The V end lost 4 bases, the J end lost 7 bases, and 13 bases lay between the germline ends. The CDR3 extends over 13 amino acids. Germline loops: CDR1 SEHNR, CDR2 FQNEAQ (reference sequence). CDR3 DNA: TGTGCCAGCAGCTCGAATAGTCGTGGTGAAGCTTTCTTT. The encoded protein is CASSSNSRGEAFF.

This CDR3 is CASSNGGTEAFF. The DNA for the CDR3 is TGTGCCAGCAGTAACGGAGGGACTGAAGCTTTCTTT. The chain joins TRBV6-5 to TRBJ1-1; no clear D. The CDR3 has 12 residues. V shed 5 bases and J shed 5 bases, with 9 bases lying between them. Germline V CDR1 and CDR2: MNHEY, SVGAGI.

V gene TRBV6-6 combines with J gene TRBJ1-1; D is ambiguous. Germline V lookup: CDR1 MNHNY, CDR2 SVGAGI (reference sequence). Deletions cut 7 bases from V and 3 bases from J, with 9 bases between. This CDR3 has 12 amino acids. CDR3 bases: TGTGCCAGCACAGGATGGGACACTGAAGCTTTCTTT. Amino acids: CASTGWDTEAFF.

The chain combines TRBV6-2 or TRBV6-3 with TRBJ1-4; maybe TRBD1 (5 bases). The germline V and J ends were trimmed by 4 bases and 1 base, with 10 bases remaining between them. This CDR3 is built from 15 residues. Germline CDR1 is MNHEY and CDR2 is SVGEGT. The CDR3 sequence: CASSSIDRTNEKLFF. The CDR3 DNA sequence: TGTGCCAGCAGTTCTATCGACAGAACTAATGAAAAACTGTTTTTT.

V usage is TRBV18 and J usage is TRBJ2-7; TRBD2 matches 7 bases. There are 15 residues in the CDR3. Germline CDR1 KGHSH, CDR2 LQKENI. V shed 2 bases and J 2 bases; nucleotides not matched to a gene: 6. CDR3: CASSPIRTRPYEQYF. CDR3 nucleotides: TGTGCCAGCTCACCAATCCGGACTAGGCCCTACGAGCAGTACTTC. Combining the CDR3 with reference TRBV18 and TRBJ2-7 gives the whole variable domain NAGVMQNPRHLVRRRGQEARLRCSPMKGHSHVYWYRQLPEEGLKFMVYLQKENIIDESGMPKERFSAEFPKEGPSILRIQQVVRGDSAAYFCASSPIRTRPYEQYFGPGTRLTVT.

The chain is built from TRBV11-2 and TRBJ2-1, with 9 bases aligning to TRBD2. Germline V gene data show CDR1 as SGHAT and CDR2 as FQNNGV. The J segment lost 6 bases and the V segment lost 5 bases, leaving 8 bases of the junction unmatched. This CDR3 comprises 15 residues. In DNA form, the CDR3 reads TGTGCCAGCAGCCCCAGGACTAGCGAGAGCAATGAGCAGTTCTTC. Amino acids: CASSPRTSESNEQFF.

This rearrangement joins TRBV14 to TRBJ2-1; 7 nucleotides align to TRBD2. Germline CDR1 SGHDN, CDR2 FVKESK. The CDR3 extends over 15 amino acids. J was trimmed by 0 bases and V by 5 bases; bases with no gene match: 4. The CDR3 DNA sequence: TGTGCCAGCAGCTTCGAGCGGGACTCCTACAATGAGCAGTTCTTC. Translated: CASSFERDSYNEQFF.

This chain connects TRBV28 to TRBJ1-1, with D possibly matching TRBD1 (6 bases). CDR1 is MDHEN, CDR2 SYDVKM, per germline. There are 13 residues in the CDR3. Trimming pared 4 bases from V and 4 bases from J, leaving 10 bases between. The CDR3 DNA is TGTGCCAGCAGTTGGCGGACAGCCACTGAAGCTTTCTTT. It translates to CASSWRTATEAFF.

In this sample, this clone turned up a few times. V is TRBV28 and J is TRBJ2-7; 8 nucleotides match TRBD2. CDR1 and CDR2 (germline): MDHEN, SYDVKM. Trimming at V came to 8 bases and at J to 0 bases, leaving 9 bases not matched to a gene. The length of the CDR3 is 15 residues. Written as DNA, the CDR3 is TGTGCCAGCGTTCCAGCGGGAGTTTCCTCCTACGAGCAGTACTTC. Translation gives CASVPAGVSSYEQYF.

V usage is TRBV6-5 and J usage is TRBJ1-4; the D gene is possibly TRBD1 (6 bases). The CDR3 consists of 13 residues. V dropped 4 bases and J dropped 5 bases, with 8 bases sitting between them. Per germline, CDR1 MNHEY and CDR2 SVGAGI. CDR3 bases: TGTGCCAGCAGTTCAACAGGGAATGAAAAACTGTTTTTT. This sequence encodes CASSSTGNEKLFF.

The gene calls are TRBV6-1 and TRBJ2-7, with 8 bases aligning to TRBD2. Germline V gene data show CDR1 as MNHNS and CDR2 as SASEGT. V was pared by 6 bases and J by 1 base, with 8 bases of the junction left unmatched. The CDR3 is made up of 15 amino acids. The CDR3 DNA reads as TGTGCCAGCAGCCGCGAGCGGGAGTTTTCCTACGAGCAGTACTTC. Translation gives CASSREREFSYEQYF.

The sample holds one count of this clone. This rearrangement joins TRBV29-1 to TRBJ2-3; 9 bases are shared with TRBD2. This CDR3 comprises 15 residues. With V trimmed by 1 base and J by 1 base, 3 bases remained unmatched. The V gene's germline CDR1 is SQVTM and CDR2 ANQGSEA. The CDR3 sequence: CSVEGGRGGTDTQYF. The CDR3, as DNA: TGCAGCGTTGAAGGCGGGAGGGGGGGCACAGATACGCAGTATTTT.

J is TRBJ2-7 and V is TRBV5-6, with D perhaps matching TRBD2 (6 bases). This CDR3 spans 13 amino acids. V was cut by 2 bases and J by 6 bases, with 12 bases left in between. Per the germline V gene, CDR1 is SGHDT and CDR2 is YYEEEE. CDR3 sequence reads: CASSFGQGGEQYF. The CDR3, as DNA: TGTGCCAGCAGCTTTGGGCAGGGAGGCGAGCAGTACTTC.

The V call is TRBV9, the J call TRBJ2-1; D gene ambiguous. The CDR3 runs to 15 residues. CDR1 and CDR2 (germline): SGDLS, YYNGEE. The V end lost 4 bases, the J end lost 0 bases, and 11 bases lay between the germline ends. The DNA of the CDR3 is TGTGCCAGCAGCTCCGGAGTCGGCTCCTACAATGAGCAGTTCTTC. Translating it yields CASSSGVGSYNEQFF.

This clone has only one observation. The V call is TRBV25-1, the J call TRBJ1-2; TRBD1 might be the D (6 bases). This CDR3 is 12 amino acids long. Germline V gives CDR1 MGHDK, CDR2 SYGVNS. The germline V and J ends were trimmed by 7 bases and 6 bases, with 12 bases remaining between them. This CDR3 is CASNGGADGYTF. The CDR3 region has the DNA TGTGCCAGCAATGGGGGGGCGGATGGCTACACCTTC.

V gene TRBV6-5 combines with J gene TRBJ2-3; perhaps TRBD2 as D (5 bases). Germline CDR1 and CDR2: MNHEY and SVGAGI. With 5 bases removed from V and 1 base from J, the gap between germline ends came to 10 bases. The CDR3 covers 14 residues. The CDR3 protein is CASSPSGRTDTQYF. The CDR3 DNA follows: TGTGCCAGCAGTCCCAGCGGCCGCACAGATACGCAGTATTTT.